Shown below are 3 T cell receptor beta chains from a single sample sequenced in a study of shared clonotypes between healthy human individuals. Repertoires were generated with immunoSEQ multiplex PCR, while TCRdb's copy carries only in-frame clones and drops some. The sample has approximately 2.3 million clones, over 85% seen once. The sample comprised naive CD4+ T cells from PBMCs. As for subset: CD45RA+ positively selected. All receptors derive from a man aged 18-30 years in good health. Some clones in this sample may be carry-over from other donors' samples.

This clone was recorded only once. This chain joins TRBV7-9 and TRBJ1-1, with D uncertain. Trimming stripped 7 bases from V and 3 bases from J, with 6 bases between. CDR1 and CDR2 (germline): SEHNR, FQNEAQ (reference sequence). The CDR3 is 11 amino acids. The CDR3 here is CASTRDTEAFF. CDR3 DNA sequence: TGTGCCAGCACGAGGGACACTGAAGCTTTCTTT.

The chain combines TRBV7-3 with TRBJ2-1; D gene uncertain. The germline V gene has CDR1 SGHTA and CDR2 FQGTGA. V was clipped by 5 bases and J by 3 bases, with 11 bases between them. The CDR3 length is 14 residues. The CDR3 is CASSLGPYYNEQFF. For the CDR3, the DNA is TGTGCCAGCAGCCTCGGACCATACTACAATGAGCAGTTCTTC.

In this sample, this clone turned up once. The V call is TRBV18, the J call TRBJ2-6; perhaps D is TRBD1 or TRBD2 (5 bases each). CDR1 and CDR2 (germline): KGHSH, LQKENI. V lost 0 bases to trimming and J lost 0 bases, with 12 bases between them. The CDR3 length is 18 residues. CDR3 in DNA: TGTGCCAGCTCACCACCCCTAGGGACGAGCTCTGGGGCCAACGTCCTGACTTTC. It encodes CASSPPLGTSSGANVLTF.